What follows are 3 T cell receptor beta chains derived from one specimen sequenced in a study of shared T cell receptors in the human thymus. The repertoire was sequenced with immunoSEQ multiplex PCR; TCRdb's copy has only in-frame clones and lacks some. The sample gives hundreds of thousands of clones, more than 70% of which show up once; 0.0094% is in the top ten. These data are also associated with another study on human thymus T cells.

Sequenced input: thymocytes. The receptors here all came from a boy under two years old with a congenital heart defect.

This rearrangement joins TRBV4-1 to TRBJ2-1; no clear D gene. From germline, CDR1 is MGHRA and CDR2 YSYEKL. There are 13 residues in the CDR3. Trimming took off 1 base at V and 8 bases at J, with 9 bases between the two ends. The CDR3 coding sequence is TGCGCCAGCAGCCAAGCGAACGAGGATGAGCAGTTCTTC. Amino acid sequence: CASSQANEDEQFF.

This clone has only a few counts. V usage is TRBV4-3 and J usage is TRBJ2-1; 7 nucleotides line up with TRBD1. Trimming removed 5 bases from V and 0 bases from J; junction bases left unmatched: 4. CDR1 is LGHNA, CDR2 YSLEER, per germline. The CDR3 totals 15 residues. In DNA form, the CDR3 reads TGCGCCAGCAGCACACGGGACAGCTCCTACAATGAGCAGTTCTTC. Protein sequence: CASSTRDSSYNEQFF.

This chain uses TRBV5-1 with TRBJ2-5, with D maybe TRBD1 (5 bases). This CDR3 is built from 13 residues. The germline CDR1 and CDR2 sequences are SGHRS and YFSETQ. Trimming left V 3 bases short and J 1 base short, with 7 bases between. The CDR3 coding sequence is TGCGCCAGCAGCTCAGGGTCCCAAGAGACCCAGTACTTC. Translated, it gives CASSSGSQETQYF.